The 20 T cell receptor beta chains listed next were all sequenced from one sample in a study of spatial heterogeneity in lung cancer. Time point meaning: blood at routine non-recurrence follow-up after resection. TCRdb reprocessed the 5' RACE reads with MiXCR, giving one entry per CDR3 protein. The data show over 45,000 distinct CDR3 sequences, about an eighth seen once. Sequences were derived from PBMCs, sampled at follow-up. These TCRs come from a male donor with early-stage non-small cell lung cancer.

This clonotype was observed at least ten times. The chain combines TRBV2 with TRBJ1-6; 9 bases align to TRBD1. Germline assignment: CDR1 SNHLY and CDR2 FYNNEI. V trimming: 6 bases; J trimming: 9 bases; junction bases outside the gene matches: 12. The CDR3 consists of 16 residues. CDR3 sequence: CASRSTPGQGSSPLHF. The CDR3 bases are TGTGCCAGCAGATCAACGCCGGGACAGGGAAGTTCACCCCTCCACTTT.

This clonotype occurred many times. The chain combines TRBV28 with TRBJ2-1; 8 nucleotides agree with TRBD1. CDR3 size: 15 residues. The V gene end was trimmed by 4 bases and the J gene end by 7 bases; junction bases not matched to a gene: 9. CDR1 is MDHEN and CDR2 is SYDVKM in the germline V gene. The DNA of the CDR3 is TGTGCCAGCAGTTCACCATGGACAGGGCGGAATGAGCAGTTCTTC. Protein product: CASSSPWTGRNEQFF.

This clonotype was seen ten or more times. The V call is TRBV23-1, the J call TRBJ2-5; D unclear. TRBV23-1 is reported as an ORF; its role is uncertain. The CDR3 has 10 amino acids. Trimming pared 4 bases from V and 5 bases from J, leaving 2 bases between. CDR3 bases: TGCGCCAGCAGTCCTGAGACCCAGTACTTC. It specifies CASSPETQYF.

This clonotype was seen repeatedly, ten times or more. The CDR3 DNA reads as TGTGCCATCAGTTGGGACAGGGGGCTAGAGACCCAGTACTTC. This gives the protein CAISWDRGLETQYF. The chain links TRBV10-3 to TRBJ2-5; 12 positions match TRBD1. CDR3 length: 14 amino acids. J was trimmed by 4 bases and V by 5 bases; bases with no gene match: 2. Germline values: CDR1 ENHRY, CDR2 SYGVKD.

This clonotype was detected many times. The V call is TRBV2, the J call TRBJ2-2; possibly TRBD1 or TRBD2 for D (5 bases each). In germline, CDR1 is SNHLY, CDR2 FYNNEI. Trimming shortened V by 7 bases and J by 4 bases, and 10 bases separated the two germline ends. The CDR3 is 13 amino acids. CDR3 region: CASIRAGTGELFF. DNA for the CDR3: TGTGCCAGCATCAGGGCGGGCACCGGGGAGCTGTTTTTT.

The chain is built from TRBV7-9 and TRBJ2-3; 12 positions agree with TRBD2. The trim removed 4 bases at V and 2 bases at J, leaving 1 base unmatched. CDR3 length: 15 amino acids. Germline CDR1 reads SEHNR; CDR2 reads FQNEAQ (reference sequence). The CDR3, as DNA: TGTGCCAGCAGCTCTAGCGGGGGGGCCACAGATACGCAGTATTTT. Amino acids: CASSSSGGATDTQYF.

This clonotype was detected many times. The chain combines TRBV20-1 with TRBJ2-5; 10 bases map to TRBD2. The germline V gene encodes CDR1 DFQATT and CDR2 SNEGSKA (reference sequence). This CDR3 spans 14 amino acids. V was clipped by 3 bases and J by 5 bases; unmatched bases: 6. CDR3 region: CSARITSGEETQYF. The CDR3 nucleotides are TGCAGTGCTAGGATAACTAGCGGGGAGGAGACCCAGTACTTC.

This clonotype was counted at least ten times. The rearrangement uses TRBV7-8 and TRBJ2-2; TRBD1 aligns across 8 bases. There are 15 residues in the CDR3. Trimming removed 1 base from V and 4 bases from J; junction bases left unmatched: 2. Germline V CDR1 and CDR2: SGHVS, FQNEAQ. As DNA, the CDR3 is TGTGCCAGCAGCTTAGGGGGACAGGCCACCGGGGAGCTGTTTTTT. Translation gives CASSLGGQATGELFF.

This clonotype was recorded many times. The J gene is TRBJ1-4, the V gene TRBV18; 7 bases agree with TRBD1. Per germline, CDR1 KGHSH and CDR2 LQKENI. After removal of 5 bases from V and 4 bases from J, the junction contained 7 bases not matched to a gene. The CDR3 is 15 residues long. CDR3 sequence: CASSSGQAVNEKLFF. In nucleotides, the CDR3 is TGTGCCAGCTCATCCGGACAGGCTGTTAATGAAAAACTGTTTTTT.

In this sample, this clonotype turned up many times. The rearrangement uses TRBV7-9 and TRBJ1-1; unclear D gene. The CDR3 runs to 15 residues. CDR1 is SEHNR and CDR2 is FQNEAQ in the germline V gene (reference sequence). Trimming stripped 5 bases from V and 2 bases from J, with 15 bases between. The CDR3 loop reads CASSLLYAGNTEAFF. The CDR3 DNA follows: TGTGCCAGCAGCCTCCTCTATGCCGGCAACACTGAAGCTTTCTTT.

The sample holds many counts of this clonotype. The V call is TRBV12-3 or TRBV12-4, the J call TRBJ2-7; D is unresolved. The CDR3 sequence is 15 residues long. V was pared by 3 bases and J by 0 bases, with 12 bases between. CDR3 nucleotides: TGTGCCAGCAGTTTGCGCCGTGGGGTCTCCTACGAGCAGTACTTC. Translating it yields CASSLRRGVSYEQYF.

This clonotype was observed a handful of times. The genes are TRBV3-1 and TRBJ1-4, with 10 bases that match TRBD1. The V segment lost 6 bases and the J segment 8 bases; nucleotides outside the gene matches: 9. This CDR3 has 15 amino acids. In germline, CDR1 is LGHDT, CDR2 YNNKEL (reference sequence). The DNA for the CDR3 is TGTGCCAGCAGTTTGGGACAGGGGCCATGGGAAAAACTGTTTTTT. Translated, it gives CASSLGQGPWEKLFF. Full variable domain (missing parts from reference TRBV3-1 and TRBJ1-4): DTAVSQTPKYLVTQMGNDKSIKCEQNLGHDTMYWYKQDSKKFLKIMFSYNNKELIINETVPNRFSPKSPDKAHLNLHINSLELGDSAVYFCASSLGQGPWEKLFFGSGTQLSVL.

Comments on this clonotype: A read error is possible here, since a much larger clone lies one base away. The chain couples TRBV5-4 to TRBJ1-1; 7 bases fit TRBD1. The V segment lost 2 bases and the J segment 1 base; nucleotides outside the gene matches: 5. This CDR3 region has 15 residues. Per the germline V gene, CDR1 is SGHNT and CDR2 is YYREEE (reference sequence). CDR3 region: CASSLEGGSNTEAFF. As DNA, the CDR3 is TGTGCCAGCAGCTTAGAAGGGGGCTCGAACACTGAAGCTTTCTTT.

This clonotype came up many times. The V gene is TRBV24-1, the J gene TRBJ2-1; 11 bases match TRBD2. V dropped 3 bases and J dropped 6; count of bases not matched to a gene: 12. Looked up from germline, CDR1 is KGHDR and CDR2 is SFDVKD. The CDR3 length is 18 residues. In DNA form, the CDR3 reads TGTGCCACCAGTGATGCTTTATTGACTAGCGGGGTTGGCAATGAGCAGTTCTTC. Its translation: CATSDALLTSGVGNEQFF.

This clonotype was seen repeatedly, ten times or more. The rearrangement joins TRBV12-3 or TRBV12-4 to TRBJ1-6; TRBD1 aligns across 8 bases. CDR3 length: 12 residues. Germline trimming cut 10 bases from V and 10 bases from J; bases unmatched to any gene: 6. CDR3 residues: CAIGTGRSPLHF. For the CDR3, the DNA is TGTGCCATCGGGACAGGTAGATCACCCCTCCACTTT.

V usage is TRBV2 and J usage is TRBJ2-2; D not certain. The CDR3 spans 15 residues. V was cut by 2 bases and J by 1 base, with 8 bases left in between. Germline CDR1 reads SNHLY; CDR2 reads FYNNEI. The CDR3 DNA reads TGTGCCAGCAGTGAATTGGATTTGAACACCGGGGAGCTGTTTTTT. This sequence encodes CASSELDLNTGELFF. Full variable domain (missing parts from reference TRBV2 and TRBJ2-2): EPEVTQTPSHQVTQMGQEVILRCVPISNHLYFYWYRQILGQKVEFLVSFYNNEISEKSEIFDDQFSVERPDGSNFTLKIRSTKLEDSAMYFCASSELDLNTGELFFGEGSRLTVL.

This clonotype turned up a few times. The chain couples TRBV7-3 to TRBJ2-5, with D uncertain. Trimming cost V 0 bases and J 3 bases, with 5 bases left between them. From germline, CDR1 is SGHTA and CDR2 FQGTGA. The CDR3 spans 13 residues. The CDR3 sequence is CASSLTPKETQYF. The DNA of the CDR3 is TGTGCCAGCAGCTTAACGCCGAAAGAGACCCAGTACTTC.

This clonotype was observed many times. The chain employs TRBV3-1 and TRBJ2-2; D perhaps matches TRBD1 (5 bases). CDR1 LGHDT and CDR2 YNNKEL come from the germline V gene (reference sequence). The CDR3 consists of 16 residues. V was shortened by 4 bases and J by 2 bases, with 14 bases between the two germline ends. The CDR3 here is CASSLSQALNTGELFF. The CDR3 bases are TGTGCCAGCAGCCTTTCACAGGCCCTAAACACCGGGGAGCTGTTTTTT.

This clonotype has at least ten counts. The V gene is TRBV10-3, the J gene TRBJ1-2; the match to TRBD1 covers 7 bases. CDR1 and CDR2 (germline): ENHRY, SYGVKD. The CDR3 has 13 residues. V shed 7 bases, J shed 4 bases, and the junction held 6 bases outside the gene matches. This CDR3 is CAIMQGGAYGYTF. The CDR3 DNA is TGTGCCATCATGCAGGGGGGGGCCTATGGCTACACCTTC.

The V gene is TRBV28, the J gene TRBJ1-2, with unresolved D. The CDR3 covers 14 residues. Trimming cost V 5 bases and J 4 bases, with 14 bases left between them. Germline CDR1 reads MDHEN; CDR2 reads SYDVKM. The CDR3 region is CASSAMDGSYGYTF. The CDR3 DNA reads TGTGCCAGCAGTGCAATGGACGGCAGCTATGGCTACACCTTC.